A selection of T cell receptor beta chains follows, all from one sample in a study of shared clonotypes between healthy human individuals. Some clones are missing from TCRdb's copy, which holds only in-frame ones; the method was immunoSEQ multiplex PCR. The sample lists about 2.2 million clones, approximately 92% occurring once. The source material was naive CD8+ T cells from PBMCs. Receptors originate from a man younger than 35 in good health. Some clones in this sample may be carry-over from other donors' samples. Each CDR3 is given with its conserved first and last residue.

TRBV6-6	TRBJ1-1	CASSTLTDTNTEAFF
TRBV6-1	TRBJ1-2	CASSEVSWLPYGYTF
TRBV27	TRBJ2-5	CASSLSSFPKTQYF
TRBV27	TRBJ2-3	CASSPLSGRVEDTQYF
TRBV4-1	TRBJ2-5	CASSSLLAAETQYF
TRBV14	TRBJ1-2	CASSQDSFINPYYGYTF
TRBV5-1	TRBJ2-6	CASSLDAGTLLSGANVLTF
TRBV7-9	TRBJ2-7	CASSLGPSEQYF
TRBV4-3	TRBJ2-2	CASSETGATGELFF
TRBV5-6	TRBJ2-7	CASSLSVTPREQYF
TRBV25-1	TRBJ2-7	CASSGYGYEQYF
TRBV6-5	TRBJ2-7	CASRLDPGPYEQYF
TRBV30	TRBJ1-2	CAWSLGRAYNYGYTF
TRBV19	TRBJ2-2	CASSIRQGIGELFF
TRBV25-1	TRBJ2-7	CASSERGTPHYEQYF
TRBV19	TRBJ2-1	CASNLNVDPGMYNEQFF
TRBV15	TRBJ2-2	CATSDLGGGRWELFF
TRBV13	TRBJ2-3	CASSLSEISSGRAADTQYF
TRBV6-1	TRBJ1-2	CASSEIEGFTYGYTF
TRBV7-9	TRBJ1-2	CASSFPFRGHGYTF
TRBV28	TRBJ2-7	CASIPAAGLRETYEQYF
TRBV28	TRBJ2-7	CASGTGDRGYEQYF
TRBV4-1	TRBJ2-1	CASSQDPGGPTYNEQFF
TRBV5-6	TRBJ2-1	CASSVVAISYNEQFF
TRBV27	TRBJ2-7	CASSLRVGVNYEQYF
TRBV10-3	TRBJ2-2	CAARQENTGELFF
TRBV7-9	TRBJ2-7	CASSKRTSGSPYEQYF
TRBV19	TRBJ1-1	CASKRVQGRTEAFF
TRBV30	TRBJ1-4	CAWSVLQGFNEKLFF
TRBV10-1	TRBJ2-3	CASSDHPGLADNTQYF
TRBV7-9	TRBJ2-7	CASSLVGEPSYEQYF
TRBV11-2	TRBJ1-2	CASSLERTGGGYGYTF
TRBV6-5	TRBJ2-2	CASSYFPSSKNGELFF
TRBV27	TRBJ2-5	CASSPGLAGGPWETQYF
TRBV6-5	TRBJ2-1	CASSSRQEGILEQFF
TRBV19	TRBJ1-1	CASAGGYTEAFF
TRBV7-9	TRBJ2-5	CASSLTLAGQETQYF
TRBV19	TRBJ1-5	CASVTAGHSNQPQHF
TRBV6-6	TRBJ2-1	CASSYFPGQQFF
TRBV28	TRBJ1-5	CASTSEGGDDQPQHF
TRBV5-5	TRBJ2-1	CASSPPLAGLYNEQFF
TRBV7-9	TRBJ1-1	CASSLAALSGGTEAFF
TRBV14	TRBJ1-2	CASSQGTQGMSYGYTF
TRBV9	TRBJ2-7	CASSVGTAYEQYF
TRBV6-5	TRBJ2-7	CASSYEAGGIGYEQYF
TRBV4-1	TRBJ1-5	CASSLTRGQPQHF
TRBV7-2	TRBJ2-3	CASSSTGTSGHGTQYF
TRBV27	TRBJ2-3	CASSLSGTDTQYF
TRBV27	TRBJ2-2	CASSLSAGATGELFF
TRBV6-5	TRBJ2-7	CASSYGASGTLEQYF
TRBV10-3	TRBJ1-2	CAISGGPNYGYTF
TRBV5-5	TRBJ2-7	CASSLEQGPYEQYF
TRBV11-2	TRBJ2-7	CASSQYVGSSYEQYF